The 3 T cell receptor beta chains given below trace back to one sample, sequenced in a study of identical twins. MiXCR, run by TCRdb on the 5' RACE reads, gives a single entry per CDR3 protein. The sample has under 300,000 distinct CDR3 sequences; 6.5% to 9.5% are singletons. The same specimen was also included in a second study, on yellow fever vaccine responses in identical twins.

Input material: CD8+ T cells sorted from blood. All receptors derive from a woman under 30 in good health.

This clonotype was seen ten or more times. The chain links TRBV3-1 to TRBJ2-7; D may correspond to TRBD1 or TRBD2 (5 bases each). Germline CDR1 LGHDT, CDR2 YNNKEL (reference sequence). CDR3 size: 16 residues. The V end lost 4 bases, the J end lost 2 bases, and 18 bases lay between the germline ends. CDR3 nucleotides: TGTGCCAGCAGCCCGACTGTAGGGACGGTGGCCTACGAGCAGTACTTC. Its translation is CASSPTVGTVAYEQYF.

This clonotype was detected a few times. The chain uses TRBV14 and TRBJ2-3; D gene unclear. The V gene's germline CDR1 is SGHDN and CDR2 FVKESK. The CDR3 runs to 17 residues. V lost 2 bases and J lost 3, with 18 bases in between. CDR3 coding DNA: TGTGCCAGCAGCCAAACTTCGCCCCCAGGAATAACAGATACGCAGTATTTT. It yields the protein CASSQTSPPGITDTQYF.

Only a few counts were recorded for this clonotype. J is TRBJ2-1 and V is TRBV4-1, with 8 bases identical to TRBD2. V dropped 0 bases and J dropped 3; count of bases not matched to a gene: 4. This CDR3 is 16 amino acids long. CDR1 MGHRA and CDR2 YSYEKL come from the germline V gene. CDR3 DNA: TGCGCCAGCAGCCAAGACGAACTAGCGGTCTACAATGAGCAGTTCTTC. Protein sequence: CASSQDELAVYNEQFF.